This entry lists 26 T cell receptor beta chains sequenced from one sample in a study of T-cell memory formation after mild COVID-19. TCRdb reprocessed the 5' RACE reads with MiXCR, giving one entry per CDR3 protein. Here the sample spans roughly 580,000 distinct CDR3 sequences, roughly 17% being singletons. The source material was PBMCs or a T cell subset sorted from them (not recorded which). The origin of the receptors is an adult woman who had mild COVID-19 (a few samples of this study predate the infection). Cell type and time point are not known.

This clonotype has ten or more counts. The CDR3, as DNA: TGTGCCAGCAGCCCTCGGCCCGAGTCGGCTAGTAGCTACGAGCAGTACTTC. Translating gives CASSPRPESASSYEQYF. This chain connects TRBV9 to TRBJ2-7; D gene unclear. CDR1 is SGDLS and CDR2 is YYNGEE in the germline V gene. The CDR3 is 17 amino acids. Between the trimmed V and J ends, which lost 4 bases and 3 bases, there was a span of 23 bases.

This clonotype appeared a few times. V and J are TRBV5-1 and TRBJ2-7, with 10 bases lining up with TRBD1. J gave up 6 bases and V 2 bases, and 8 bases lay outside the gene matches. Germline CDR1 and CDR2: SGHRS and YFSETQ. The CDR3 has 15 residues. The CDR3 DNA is TGCGCCAGCAGCTTTCGACAGGGGGCGCCGGGCGAGCAGTACTTC. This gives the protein CASSFRQGAPGEQYF.

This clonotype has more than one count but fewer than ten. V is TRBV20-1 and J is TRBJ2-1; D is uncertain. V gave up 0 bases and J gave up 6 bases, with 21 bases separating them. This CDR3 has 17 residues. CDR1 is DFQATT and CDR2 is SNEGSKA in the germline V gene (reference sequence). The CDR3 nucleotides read TGCAGTGCTAGAGATCCCCCGCGTTCTGGGGAACCCAATGAGCAGTTCTTC. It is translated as CSARDPPRSGEPNEQFF.

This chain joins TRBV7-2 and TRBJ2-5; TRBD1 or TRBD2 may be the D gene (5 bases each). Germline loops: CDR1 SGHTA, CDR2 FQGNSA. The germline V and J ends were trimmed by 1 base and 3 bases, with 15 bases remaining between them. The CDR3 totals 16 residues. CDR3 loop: CASSLGWGSREETQYF. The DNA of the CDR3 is TGTGCCAGCAGCTTAGGATGGGGGAGTAGGGAAGAGACCCAGTACTTC.

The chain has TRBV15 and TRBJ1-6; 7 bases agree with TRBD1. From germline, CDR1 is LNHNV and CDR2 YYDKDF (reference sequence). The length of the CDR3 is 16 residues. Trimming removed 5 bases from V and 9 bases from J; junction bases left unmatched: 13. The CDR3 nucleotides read TGTGCCACCAGCCCCACTACAGGGGTTGGGGGTTCACCCCTCCACTTT. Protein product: CATSPTTGVGGSPLHF.

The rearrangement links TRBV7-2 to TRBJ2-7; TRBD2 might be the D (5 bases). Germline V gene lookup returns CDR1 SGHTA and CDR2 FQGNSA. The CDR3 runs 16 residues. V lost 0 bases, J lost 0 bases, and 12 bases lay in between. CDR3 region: CASSLAPRGFSYEQYF. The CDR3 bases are TGTGCCAGCAGCTTAGCGCCTCGCGGGTTCTCCTACGAGCAGTACTTC.

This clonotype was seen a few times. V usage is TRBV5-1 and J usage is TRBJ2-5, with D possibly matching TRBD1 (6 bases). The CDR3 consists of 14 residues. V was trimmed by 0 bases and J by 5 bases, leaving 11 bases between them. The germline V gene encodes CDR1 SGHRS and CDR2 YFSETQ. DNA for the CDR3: TGCGCCAGCAGCTTGGGGACAGAGTCGGAGACCCAGTACTTC. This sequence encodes CASSLGTESETQYF.

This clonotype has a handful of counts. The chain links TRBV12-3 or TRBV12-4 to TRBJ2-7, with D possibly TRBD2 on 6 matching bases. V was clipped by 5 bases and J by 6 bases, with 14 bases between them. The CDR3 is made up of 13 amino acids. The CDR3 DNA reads TGTGCCAGCAGTCCTAGCGCCCCCCGCGAGCAGTACTTC. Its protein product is CASSPSAPREQYF.

The CDR3 spells CASSRAPTGGGNNEQFF. The DNA of the CDR3 is TGCGCCAGCAGCCGCGCTCCCACAGGCGGTGGGAACAATGAGCAGTTCTTC. V gene TRBV4-1 combines with J gene TRBJ2-1; a possible D gene is TRBD1 (5 bases). Per germline, CDR1 MGHRA and CDR2 YSYEKL. The CDR3 is 17 amino acids. Trimming cost V 4 bases and J 5 bases, with 21 bases left between them.

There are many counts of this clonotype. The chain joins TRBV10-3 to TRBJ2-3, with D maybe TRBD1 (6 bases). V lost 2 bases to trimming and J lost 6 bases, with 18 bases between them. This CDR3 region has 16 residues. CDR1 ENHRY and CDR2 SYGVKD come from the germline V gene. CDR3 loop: CAISEGARTALDTQYF. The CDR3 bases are TGTGCCATCAGTGAGGGGGCTAGGACAGCCCTGGATACGCAGTATTTT.

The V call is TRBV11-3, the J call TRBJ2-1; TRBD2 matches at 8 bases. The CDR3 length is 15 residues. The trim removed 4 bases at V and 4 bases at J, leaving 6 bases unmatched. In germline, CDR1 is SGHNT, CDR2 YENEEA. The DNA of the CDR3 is TGTGCCAGCAGCTCCCAAAGCGGGAGTTACAATGAGCAGTTCTTC. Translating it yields CASSSQSGSYNEQFF. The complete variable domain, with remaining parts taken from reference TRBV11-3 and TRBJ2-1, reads EAGVVQSPRYKIIEKKQPVAFWCNPISGHNTLYWYLQNLGQGPELLIRYENEEAVDDSQLPKDRFSAERLKGVDSTLKIQPAELGDSAVYLCASSSQSGSYNEQFFGPGTRLTVL.

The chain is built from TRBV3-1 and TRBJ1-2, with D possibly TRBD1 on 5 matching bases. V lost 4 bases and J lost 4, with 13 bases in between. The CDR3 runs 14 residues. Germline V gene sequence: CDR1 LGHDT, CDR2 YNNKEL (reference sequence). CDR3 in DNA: TGTGCCAGCAGCCGCCCGGGGGAGGGCTATGGCTACACCTTC. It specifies CASSRPGEGYGYTF. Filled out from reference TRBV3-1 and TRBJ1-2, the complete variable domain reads DTAVSQTPKYLVTQMGNDKSIKCEQNLGHDTMYWYKQDSKKFLKIMFSYNNKELIINETVPNRFSPKSPDKAHLNLHINSLELGDSAVYFCASSRPGEGYGYTFGSGTRLTVV.

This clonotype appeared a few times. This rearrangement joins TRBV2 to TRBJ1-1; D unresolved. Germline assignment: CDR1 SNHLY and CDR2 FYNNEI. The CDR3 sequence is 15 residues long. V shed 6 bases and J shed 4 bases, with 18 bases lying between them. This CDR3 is CASRARISIGTEAFF. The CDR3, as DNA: TGTGCCAGCAGGGCCCGGATCTCTATAGGCACTGAAGCTTTCTTT.

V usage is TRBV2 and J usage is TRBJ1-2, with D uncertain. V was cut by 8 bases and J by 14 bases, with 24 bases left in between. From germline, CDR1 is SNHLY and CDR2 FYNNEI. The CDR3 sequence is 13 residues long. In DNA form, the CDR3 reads TGTGCCAGCGGCCTAGCCCGACGGCATGGCCAAACCTTC. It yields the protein CASGLARRHGQTF.

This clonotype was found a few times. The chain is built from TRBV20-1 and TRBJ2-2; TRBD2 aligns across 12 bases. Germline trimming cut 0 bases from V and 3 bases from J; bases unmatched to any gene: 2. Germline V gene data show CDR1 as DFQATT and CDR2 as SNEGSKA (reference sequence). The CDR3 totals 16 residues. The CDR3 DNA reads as TGCAGTGCTAGAGATGGGACTAGCGGGTACACCGGGGAGCTGTTTTTT. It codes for CSARDGTSGYTGELFF.

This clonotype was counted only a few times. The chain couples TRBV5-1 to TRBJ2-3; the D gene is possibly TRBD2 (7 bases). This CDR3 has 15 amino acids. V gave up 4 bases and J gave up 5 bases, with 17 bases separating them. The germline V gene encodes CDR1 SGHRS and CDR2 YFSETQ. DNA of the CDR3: TGCGCCAGCAGCCTAAGGGGGGGGGCCTTAGATACGCAGTATTTT. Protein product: CASSLRGGALDTQYF. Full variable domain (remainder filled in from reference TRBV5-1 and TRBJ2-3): KAGVTQTPRYLIKTRGQQVTLSCSPISGHRSVSWYQQTPGQGLQFLFEYFSETQRNKGNFPGRFSGRQFSNSRSEMNVSTLELGDSALYLCASSLRGGALDTQYFGPGTRLTVL.

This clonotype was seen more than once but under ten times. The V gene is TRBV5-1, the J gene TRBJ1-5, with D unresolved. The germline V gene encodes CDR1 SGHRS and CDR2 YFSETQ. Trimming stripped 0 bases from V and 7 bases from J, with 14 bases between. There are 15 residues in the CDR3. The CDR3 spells CASSLDGMVRQPQHF. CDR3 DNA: TGCGCCAGCAGCTTGGACGGAATGGTACGGCAGCCCCAGCATTTT.

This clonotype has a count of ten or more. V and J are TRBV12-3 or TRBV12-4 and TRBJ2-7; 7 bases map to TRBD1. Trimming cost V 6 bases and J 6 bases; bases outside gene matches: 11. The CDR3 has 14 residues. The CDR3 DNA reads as TGTGCCAGCAGCTTACACGTAGGACAGGTCGAGCAGTACTTC. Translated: CASSLHVGQVEQYF.

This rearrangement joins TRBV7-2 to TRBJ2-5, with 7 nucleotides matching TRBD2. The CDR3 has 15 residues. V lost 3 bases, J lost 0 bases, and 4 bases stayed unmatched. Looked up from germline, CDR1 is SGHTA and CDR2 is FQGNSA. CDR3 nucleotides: TGTGCCAGCAGCTTCCTTCTAGCGGACCAAGAGACCCAGTACTTC. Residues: CASSFLLADQETQYF. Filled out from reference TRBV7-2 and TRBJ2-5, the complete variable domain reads GAGVSQSPSNKVTEKGKDVELRCDPISGHTALYWYRQSLGQGLEFLIYFQGNSAPDKSGLPSDRFSAERTGGSVSTLTIQRTQQEDSAVYLCASSFLLADQETQYFGPGTRLLVL.

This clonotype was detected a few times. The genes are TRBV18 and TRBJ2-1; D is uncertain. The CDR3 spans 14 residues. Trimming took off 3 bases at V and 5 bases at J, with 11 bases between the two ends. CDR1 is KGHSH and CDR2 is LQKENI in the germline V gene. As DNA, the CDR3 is TGTGCCAGCTCACCGGGGAACGGACACAATGAGCAGTTCTTC. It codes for CASSPGNGHNEQFF.

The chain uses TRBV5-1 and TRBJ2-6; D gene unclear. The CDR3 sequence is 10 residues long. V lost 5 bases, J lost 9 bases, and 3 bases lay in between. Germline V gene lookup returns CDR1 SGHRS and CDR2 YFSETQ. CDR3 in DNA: TGCGCCAGCAGAGGCAACGTCCTGACTTTC. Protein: CASRGNVLTF.

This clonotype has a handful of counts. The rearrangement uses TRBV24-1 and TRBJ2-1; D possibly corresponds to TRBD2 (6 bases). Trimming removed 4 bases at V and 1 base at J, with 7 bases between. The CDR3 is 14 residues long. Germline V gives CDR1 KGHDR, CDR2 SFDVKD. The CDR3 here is CATSEEGSYNEQFF. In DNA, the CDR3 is TGTGCCACCAGTGAGGAGGGTTCCTACAATGAGCAGTTCTTC.

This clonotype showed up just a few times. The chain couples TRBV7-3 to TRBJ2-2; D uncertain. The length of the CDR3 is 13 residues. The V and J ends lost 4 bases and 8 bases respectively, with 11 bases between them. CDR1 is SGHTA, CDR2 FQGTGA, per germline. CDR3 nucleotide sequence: TGTGCCAGCAGCTCTAGACCCGAGGGGGAGCTGTTTTTT. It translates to CASSSRPEGELFF. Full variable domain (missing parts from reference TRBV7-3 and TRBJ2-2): GAGVSQTPSNKVTEKGKYVELRCDPISGHTALYWYRQSLGQGPEFLIYFQGTGAADDSGLPNDRFFAVRPEGSVSTLKIQRTERGDSAVYLCASSSRPEGELFFGEGSRLTVL.

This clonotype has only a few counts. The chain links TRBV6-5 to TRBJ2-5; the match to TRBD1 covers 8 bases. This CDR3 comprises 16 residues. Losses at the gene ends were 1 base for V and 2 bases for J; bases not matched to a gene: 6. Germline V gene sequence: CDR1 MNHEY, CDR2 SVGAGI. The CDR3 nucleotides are TGTGCCAGCAGTTACTGGGGACAGGTTCAGCAAGAGACCCAGTACTTC. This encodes CASSYWGQVQQETQYF.

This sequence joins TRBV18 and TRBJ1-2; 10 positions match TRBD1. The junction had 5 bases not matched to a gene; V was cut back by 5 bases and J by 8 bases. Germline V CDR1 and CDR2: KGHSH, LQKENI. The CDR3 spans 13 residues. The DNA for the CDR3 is TGTGCCAGCTCAGAGGGACAGGGGATCGGCTACACCTTC. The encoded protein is CASSEGQGIGYTF.

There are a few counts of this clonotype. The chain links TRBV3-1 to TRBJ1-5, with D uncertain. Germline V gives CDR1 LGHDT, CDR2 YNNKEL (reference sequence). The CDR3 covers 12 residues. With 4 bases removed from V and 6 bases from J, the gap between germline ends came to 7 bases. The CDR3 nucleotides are TGTGCCAGCAGCCGTGGATTTCAGCCCCAGCATTTT. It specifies CASSRGFQPQHF. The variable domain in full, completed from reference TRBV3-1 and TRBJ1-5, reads DTAVSQTPKYLVTQMGNDKSIKCEQNLGHDTMYWYKQDSKKFLKIMFSYNNKELIINETVPNRFSPKSPDKAHLNLHINSLELGDSAVYFCASSRGFQPQHFGDGTRLSIL.